This TCR beta chain is from a study of T cell responses to AZD1222 COVID-19 vaccine. General observations from the study: Vaccine-related CD4 TCRs covered spike, predominating at 160-218 and 743-854.

Produced via immunoSEQ multiplex PCR; TCRdb's table is partial and in-frame only. The sample contains 70,000 or so clones, around 87% of which appear only once. V was clipped by 6 bases and J by 2 bases, with 20 bases between them. Per the germline V gene, CDR1 is SEHNR and CDR2 is FQNEAQ (reference sequence). This CDR3 is 17 amino acids long. As concerns this clone: Its antigen is unknown.

Sequenced material: peripheral blood, taken on day 0 of AZD1222 vaccination. V is TRBV7-9 and J is TRBJ1-5; D is undetermined. The sequence came from an adult in good health. CDR3 in amino acids: CASSLIPTTEGNQPQHF. The CDR3 DNA is TGTGCCAGCAGTTTAATCCCGACAACGGAAGGCAATCAGCCCCAGCATTTT.